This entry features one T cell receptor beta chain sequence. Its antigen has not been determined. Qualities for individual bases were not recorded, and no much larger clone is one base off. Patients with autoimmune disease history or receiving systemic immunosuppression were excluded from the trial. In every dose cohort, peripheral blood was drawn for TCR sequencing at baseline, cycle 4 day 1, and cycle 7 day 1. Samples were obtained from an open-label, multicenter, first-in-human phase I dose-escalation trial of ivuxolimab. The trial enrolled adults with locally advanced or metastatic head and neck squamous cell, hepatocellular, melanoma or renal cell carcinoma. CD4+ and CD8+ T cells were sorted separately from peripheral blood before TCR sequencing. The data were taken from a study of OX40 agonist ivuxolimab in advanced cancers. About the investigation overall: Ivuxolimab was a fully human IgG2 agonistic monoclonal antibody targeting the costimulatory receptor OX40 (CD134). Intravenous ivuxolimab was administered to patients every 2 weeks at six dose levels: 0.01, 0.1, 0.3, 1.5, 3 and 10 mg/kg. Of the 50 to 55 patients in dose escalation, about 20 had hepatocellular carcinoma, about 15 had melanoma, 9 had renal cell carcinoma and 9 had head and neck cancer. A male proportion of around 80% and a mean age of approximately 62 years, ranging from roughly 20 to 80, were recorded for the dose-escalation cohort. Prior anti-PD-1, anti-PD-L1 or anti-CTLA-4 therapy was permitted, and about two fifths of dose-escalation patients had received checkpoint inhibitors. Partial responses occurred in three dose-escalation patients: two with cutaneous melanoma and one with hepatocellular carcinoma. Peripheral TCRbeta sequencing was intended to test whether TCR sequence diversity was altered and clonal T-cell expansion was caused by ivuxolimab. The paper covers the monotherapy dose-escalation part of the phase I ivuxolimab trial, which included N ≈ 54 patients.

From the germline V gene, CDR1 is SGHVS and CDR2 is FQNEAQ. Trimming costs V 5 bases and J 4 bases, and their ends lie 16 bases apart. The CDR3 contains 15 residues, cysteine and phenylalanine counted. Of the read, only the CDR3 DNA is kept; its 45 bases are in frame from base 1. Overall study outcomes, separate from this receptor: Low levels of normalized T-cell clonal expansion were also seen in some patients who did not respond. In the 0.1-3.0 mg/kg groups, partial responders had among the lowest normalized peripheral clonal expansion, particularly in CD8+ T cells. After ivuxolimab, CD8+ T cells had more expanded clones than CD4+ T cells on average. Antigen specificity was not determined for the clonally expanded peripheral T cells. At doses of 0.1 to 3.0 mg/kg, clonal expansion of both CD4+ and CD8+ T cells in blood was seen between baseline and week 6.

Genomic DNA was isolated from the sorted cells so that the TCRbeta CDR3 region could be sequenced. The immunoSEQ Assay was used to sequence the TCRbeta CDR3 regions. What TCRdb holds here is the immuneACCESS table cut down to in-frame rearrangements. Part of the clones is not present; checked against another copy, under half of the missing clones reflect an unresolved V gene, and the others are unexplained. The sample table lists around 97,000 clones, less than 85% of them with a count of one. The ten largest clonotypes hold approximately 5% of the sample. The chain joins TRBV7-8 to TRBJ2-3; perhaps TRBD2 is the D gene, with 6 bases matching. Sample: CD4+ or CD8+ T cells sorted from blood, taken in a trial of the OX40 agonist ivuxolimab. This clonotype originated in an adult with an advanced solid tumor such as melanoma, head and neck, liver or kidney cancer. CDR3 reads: CASSRLSGTPDTQYF. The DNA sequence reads TGTGCCAGCAGCCGCCTTAGCGGAACCCCAGATACGCAGTATTTT.